The 15 T cell receptor beta chains presented below share a single source sample, sequenced in a study of cytomegalovirus exposure and HLA in healthy donors. PCR primers comprised 60 Vbeta and 13 Jbeta primers. Method: immunoSEQ multiplex PCR; TCRdb's copy keeps in-frame clones and lacks some. The sample carries approximately 160,000 clones, about four fifths recorded once. Sequenced sample: PBMCs. Receptor source: a man aged 18 to 35 in good health and CMV-seronegative.

The chain couples TRBV9 to TRBJ2-1; weak D call: TRBD2 (5 bases). This CDR3 spans 13 amino acids. Looked up from germline, CDR1 is SGDLS and CDR2 is YYNGEE. Trimming cost V 1 base and J 6 bases, with 8 bases left between them. Here the CDR3 DNA reads TGTGCCAGCAGCGTACCGGGGAGCAATGAGCAGTTCTTC. Amino acids: CASSVPGSNEQFF. Supplemented by reference TRBV9 and TRBJ2-1, the full variable domain reads DSGVTQTPKHLITATGQRVTLRCSPRSGDLSVYWYQQSLDQGLQFLIQYYNGEERAKGNILERFSAQQFPDLHSELNLSSLELGDSALYFCASSVPGSNEQFFGPGTRLTVL.

The rearrangement links TRBV7-9 to TRBJ2-7; weak D call: TRBD2 (6 bases). The CDR3 extends over 14 amino acids. The V end was cut by 6 bases, the J end by 3 bases, with 15 bases between. Germline CDR1 and CDR2: SEHNR and FQNEAQ (reference sequence). The CDR3: CASSRPGLIYEQYF. For the CDR3, the DNA is TGTGCCAGCAGTCGACCGGGACTGATCTACGAGCAGTACTTC.

V gene TRBV5-6 combines with J gene TRBJ2-7, with D tentatively TRBD1 (7 bases). This CDR3 has 15 amino acids. Germline assignment: CDR1 SGHDT and CDR2 YYEEEE. Trimming removed 5 bases at V and 7 bases at J, with 22 bases between. The CDR3 is CASSGGGRGQREQYF. In DNA, the CDR3 is TGTGCCAGCAGTGGGGGAGGTAGGGGGCAGAGGGAGCAGTACTTC.

The CDR3 DNA follows: TGTGCCAGCAGCCCAAGCGGTGTGGGGGGGACGGGATATGGCTACACCTTC. Protein: CASSPSGVGGTGYGYTF. The genes are TRBV9 and TRBJ1-2, with a tentative D call TRBD1 (5 bases). There are 17 residues in the CDR3. The ends were cut back, 4 bases at V and 5 bases at J, with 24 bases in the middle. Germline CDR1 and CDR2: SGDLS and YYNGEE.

This clone has more than one count but fewer than ten. The chain combines TRBV6-6 with TRBJ2-7; 9 positions match TRBD1. The CDR3 consists of 15 residues. Germline-derived CDR1 and CDR2 are MNHNY and SVGAGI (reference sequence). V lost 5 bases and J lost 2; bases outside the gene matches: 7. The CDR3 DNA reads as TGTGCCAGCAGTCAATCCGGGACAGGGCCCTACGAGCAGTACTTC. Residues: CASSQSGTGPYEQYF.

The V gene is TRBV4-1, the J gene TRBJ1-4; D is unclear. Germline lookup yields CDR1 MGHRA and CDR2 YSYEKL. This CDR3 has 13 residues. Trimming removed 0 bases from V and 8 bases from J, with 7 bases in between. CDR3 sequence: CASSQDPREKLFF. DNA for the CDR3: TGCGCCAGCAGCCAAGATCCTAGGGAAAAACTGTTTTTT.

The chain employs TRBV9 and TRBJ1-1; 11 positions match TRBD1. Germline trimming cut 0 bases from V and 6 bases from J; bases unmatched to any gene: 4. This CDR3 comprises 15 residues. The germline V gene has CDR1 SGDLS and CDR2 YYNGEE. CDR3: CASSVGGDRGAEAFF. In DNA form, the CDR3 reads TGTGCCAGCAGCGTAGGGGGGGACAGGGGGGCTGAAGCTTTCTTT.

V is TRBV18 and J is TRBJ1-5, with a tentative D call TRBD1 (6 bases). Per the germline V gene, CDR1 is KGHSH and CDR2 is LQKENI. This CDR3 contains 15 residues. Deletions cut 3 bases from V and 0 bases from J, with 9 bases between. DNA for the CDR3: TGTGCCAGCTCACCTGGGGGCAGTAGCAATCAGCCCCAGCATTTT. Amino acids: CASSPGGSSNQPQHF.

The CDR3 DNA is TGTGCCAGCAGTGTTTCTTCTGAGCAGTTCTTC. It specifies CASSVSSEQFF. This chain joins TRBV25-1 and TRBJ2-1; D gene unclear. V gave up 4 bases and J gave up 9 bases, with 7 bases separating them. From germline, CDR1 is MGHDK and CDR2 SYGVNS. CDR3 size: 11 residues.

The chain employs TRBV5-6 and TRBJ2-3, with 7 nucleotides matching TRBD2. CDR3 length: 18 residues. V shed 1 base and J 3 bases; nucleotides not matched to a gene: 14. The germline V gene encodes CDR1 SGHDT and CDR2 YYEEEE. The CDR3 DNA is TGTGCCAGCAGCTTGATGGCCTTACGGCGGGAGAGAACAGATACGCAGTATTTT. Translation gives CASSLMALRRERTDTQYF.

The chain combines TRBV7-2 with TRBJ2-2; possibly TRBD2 for D (5 bases). V lost 1 base, J lost 3 bases, and 15 bases lay in between. Germline loops: CDR1 SGHTA, CDR2 FQGNSA. The CDR3 has 17 residues. The CDR3 sequence: CASSLVEVGSHTGELFF. The CDR3 bases are TGTGCCAGCAGCTTAGTAGAAGTTGGGAGTCACACCGGGGAGCTGTTTTTT.

This rearrangement joins TRBV5-4 to TRBJ2-2; maybe TRBD1 (7 bases). This CDR3 spans 16 amino acids. Germline values: CDR1 SGHNT, CDR2 YYREEE (reference sequence). The germline V and J ends were trimmed by 4 bases and 4 bases, with 17 bases remaining between them. The CDR3 protein is CASSILRGESTGELFF. The DNA of the CDR3 is TGTGCCAGCAGCATACTCAGGGGGGAGAGCACCGGGGAGCTGTTTTTT.

This clone was observed a few times. This rearrangement joins TRBV5-1 to TRBJ2-7, with 10 bases matching TRBD2. Unmatched junction bases numbered 10, after V lost 3 bases and J lost 4 bases. CDR3 size: 16 residues. Per germline, CDR1 SGHRS and CDR2 YFSETQ. CDR3 in amino acids: CASSWTLSGGAYEQYF. CDR3 in DNA: TGCGCCAGCAGCTGGACCTTAAGCGGGGGGGCTTACGAGCAGTACTTC.

V usage is TRBV5-1 and J usage is TRBJ1-6; TRBD1 might be the D (5 bases). V dropped 4 bases and J dropped 11 bases, with 13 bases sitting between them. Germline V gene data show CDR1 as SGHRS and CDR2 as YFSETQ. The CDR3 spans 13 residues. The CDR3 bases are TGCGCCAGCAGCCCGGGACTGAATCCACCCCTCCACTTT. It is translated as CASSPGLNPPLHF.

The rearrangement links TRBV5-1 to TRBJ1-1; TRBD1 matches 8 bases. The CDR3 sequence is 16 residues long. The junction had 12 bases not matched to a gene; V was cut back by 5 bases and J by 3 bases. Per germline, CDR1 SGHRS and CDR2 YFSETQ. This CDR3 reads CASRGDRTGLDTEAFF. The CDR3 DNA reads TGCGCCAGCAGGGGTGATCGGACAGGGTTGGACACTGAAGCTTTCTTT.